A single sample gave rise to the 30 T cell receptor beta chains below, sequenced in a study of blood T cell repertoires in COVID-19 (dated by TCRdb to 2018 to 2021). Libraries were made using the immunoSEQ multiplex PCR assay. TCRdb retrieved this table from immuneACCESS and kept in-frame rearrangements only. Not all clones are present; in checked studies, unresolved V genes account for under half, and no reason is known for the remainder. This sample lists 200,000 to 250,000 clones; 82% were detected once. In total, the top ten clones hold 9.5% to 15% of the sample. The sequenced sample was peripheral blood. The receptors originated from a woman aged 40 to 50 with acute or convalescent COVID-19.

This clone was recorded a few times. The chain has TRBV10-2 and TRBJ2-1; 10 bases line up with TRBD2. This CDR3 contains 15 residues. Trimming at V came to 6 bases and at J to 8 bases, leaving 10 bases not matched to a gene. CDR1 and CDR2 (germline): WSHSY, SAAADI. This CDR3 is CASSLLSGGADEQFF. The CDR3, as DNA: TGCGCCAGCAGCCTCCTCAGCGGGGGGGCCGATGAGCAGTTCTTC.

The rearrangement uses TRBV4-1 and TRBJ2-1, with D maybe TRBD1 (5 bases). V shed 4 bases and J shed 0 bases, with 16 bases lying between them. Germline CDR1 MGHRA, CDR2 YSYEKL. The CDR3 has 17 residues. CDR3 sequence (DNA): TGCGCCAGCAGCCCTAACTCGGACACCCTCTCCTACAATGAGCAGTTCTTC. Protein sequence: CASSPNSDTLSYNEQFF.

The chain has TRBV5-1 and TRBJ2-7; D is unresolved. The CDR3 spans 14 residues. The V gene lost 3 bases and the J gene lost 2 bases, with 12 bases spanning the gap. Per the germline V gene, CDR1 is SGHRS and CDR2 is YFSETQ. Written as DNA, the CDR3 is TGCGCCAGCAGCTCGCCGTCTGAGACCTACGAGCAGTACTTC. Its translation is CASSSPSETYEQYF.

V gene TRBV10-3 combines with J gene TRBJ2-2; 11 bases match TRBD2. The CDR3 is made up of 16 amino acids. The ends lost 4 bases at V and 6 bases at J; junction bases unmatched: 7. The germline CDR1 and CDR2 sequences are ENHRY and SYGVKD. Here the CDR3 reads CAISGLAGRFAGELFF. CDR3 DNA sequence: TGTGCCATCAGTGGACTAGCGGGAAGGTTCGCCGGGGAGCTGTTTTTT.

The CDR3 spells CASSLRRQSPLHF. CDR3 in DNA: TGTGCCAGCAGTTTGAGGAGGCAATCACCCCTCCACTTT. The chain combines TRBV27 with TRBJ1-6, with D unclear. Germline assignment: CDR1 MNHEY and CDR2 SMNVEV (reference sequence). Trimming stripped 3 bases from V and 10 bases from J, with 10 bases between. This CDR3 has 13 amino acids.

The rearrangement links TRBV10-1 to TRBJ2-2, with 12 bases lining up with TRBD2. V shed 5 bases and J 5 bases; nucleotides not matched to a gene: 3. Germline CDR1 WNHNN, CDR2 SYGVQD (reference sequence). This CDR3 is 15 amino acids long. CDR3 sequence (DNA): TGCGCCAGCAGTAGACTAGCGGGGGCGACCGGGGAGCTGTTTTTT. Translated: CASSRLAGATGELFF.

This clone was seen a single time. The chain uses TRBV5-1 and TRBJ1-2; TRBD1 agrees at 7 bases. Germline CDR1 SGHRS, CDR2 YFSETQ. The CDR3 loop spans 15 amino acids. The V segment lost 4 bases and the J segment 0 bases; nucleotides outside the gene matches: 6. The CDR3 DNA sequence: TGCGCCAGCAGCCCTCGGACAGGAGCTAACTATGGCTACACCTTC. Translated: CASSPRTGANYGYTF.

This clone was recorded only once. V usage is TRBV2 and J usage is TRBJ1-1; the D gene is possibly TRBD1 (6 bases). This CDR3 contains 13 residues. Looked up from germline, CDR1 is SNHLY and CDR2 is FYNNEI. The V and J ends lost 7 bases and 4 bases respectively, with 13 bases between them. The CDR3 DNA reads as TGTGCCAGCACCAGGGGCCTGGGCACTGAAGCTTTCTTT. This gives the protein CASTRGLGTEAFF.

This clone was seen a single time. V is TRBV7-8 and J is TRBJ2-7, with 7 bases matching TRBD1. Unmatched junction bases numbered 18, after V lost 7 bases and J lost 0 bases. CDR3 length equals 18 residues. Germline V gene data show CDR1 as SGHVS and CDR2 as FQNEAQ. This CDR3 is CASNPLGTATRFSYEQYF. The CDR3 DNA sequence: TGTGCCAGCAACCCTCTGGGGACAGCCACCCGATTCTCCTACGAGCAGTACTTC.

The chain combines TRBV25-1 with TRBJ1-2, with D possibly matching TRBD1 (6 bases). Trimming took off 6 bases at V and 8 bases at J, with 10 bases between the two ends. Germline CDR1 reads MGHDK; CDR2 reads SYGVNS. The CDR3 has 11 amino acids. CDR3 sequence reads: CASSQGFGYTF. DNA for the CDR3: TGTGCCAGCAGCCAGGGGTTCGGCTACACCTTC.

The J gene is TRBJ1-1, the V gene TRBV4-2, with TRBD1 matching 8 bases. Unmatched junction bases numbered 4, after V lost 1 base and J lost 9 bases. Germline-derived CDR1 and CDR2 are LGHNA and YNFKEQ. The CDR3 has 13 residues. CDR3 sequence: CASSQGDRTQAFF. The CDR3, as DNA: TGTGCCAGCAGCCAAGGGGACAGGACCCAAGCTTTCTTT.

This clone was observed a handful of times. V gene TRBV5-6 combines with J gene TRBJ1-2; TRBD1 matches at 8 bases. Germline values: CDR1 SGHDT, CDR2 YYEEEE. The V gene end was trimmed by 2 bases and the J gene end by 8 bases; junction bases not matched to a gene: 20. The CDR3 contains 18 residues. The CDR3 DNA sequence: TGTGCCAGCAGCTTTGTCTTCGGCGCAGGGGGCACCTCTAGAGGCTACACCTTC. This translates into CASSFVFGAGGTSRGYTF. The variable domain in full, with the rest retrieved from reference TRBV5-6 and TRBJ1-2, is DAGVTQSPTHLIKTRGQQVTLRCSPKSGHDTVSWYQQALGQGPQFIFQYYEEEERQRGNFPDRFSGHQFPNYSSELNVNALLLGDSALYLCASSFVFGAGGTSRGYTFGSGTRLTVV.

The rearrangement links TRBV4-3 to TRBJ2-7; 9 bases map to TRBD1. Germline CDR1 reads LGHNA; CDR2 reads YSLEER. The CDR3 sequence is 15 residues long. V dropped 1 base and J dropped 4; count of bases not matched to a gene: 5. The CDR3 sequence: CASSQGTGAFYEQYF. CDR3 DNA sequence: TGCGCCAGCAGCCAAGGGACAGGGGCCTTTTACGAGCAGTACTTC.

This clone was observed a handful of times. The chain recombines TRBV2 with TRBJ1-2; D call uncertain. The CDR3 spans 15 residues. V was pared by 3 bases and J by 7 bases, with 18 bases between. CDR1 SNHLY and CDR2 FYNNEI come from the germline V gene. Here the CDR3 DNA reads TGTGCCAGCAGTGATTGGGCAGGCTCCTTTGCTGGCTACACCTTC. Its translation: CASSDWAGSFAGYTF.

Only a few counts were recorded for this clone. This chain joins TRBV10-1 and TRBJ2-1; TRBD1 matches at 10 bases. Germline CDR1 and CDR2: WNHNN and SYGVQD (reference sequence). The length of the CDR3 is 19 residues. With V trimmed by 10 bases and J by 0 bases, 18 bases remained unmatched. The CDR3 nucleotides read TGCGCCACCCTACTAGACAGGGGGCCTCCCTTTGACTCCTACAATGAGCAGTTCTTC. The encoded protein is CATLLDRGPPFDSYNEQFF.

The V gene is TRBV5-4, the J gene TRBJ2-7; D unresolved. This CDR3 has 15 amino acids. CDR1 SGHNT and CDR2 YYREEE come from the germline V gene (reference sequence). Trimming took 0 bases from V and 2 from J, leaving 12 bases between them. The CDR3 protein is CASSLGKPPTYEQYF. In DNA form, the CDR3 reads TGTGCCAGCAGCTTGGGAAAGCCCCCGACCTACGAGCAGTACTTC.

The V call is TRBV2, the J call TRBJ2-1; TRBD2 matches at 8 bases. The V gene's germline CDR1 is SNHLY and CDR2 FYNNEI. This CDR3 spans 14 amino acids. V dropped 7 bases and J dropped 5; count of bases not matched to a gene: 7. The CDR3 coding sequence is TGTGCCAGCAAACTCGTAGCGGGAAACAATGAGCAGTTCTTC. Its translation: CASKLVAGNNEQFF.

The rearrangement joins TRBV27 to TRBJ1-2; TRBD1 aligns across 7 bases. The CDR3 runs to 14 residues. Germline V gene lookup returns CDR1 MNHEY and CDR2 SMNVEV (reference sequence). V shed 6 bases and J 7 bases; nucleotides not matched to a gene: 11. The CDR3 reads CASRDRLFLGGYTF. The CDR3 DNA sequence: TGTGCCAGCAGGGACAGGTTATTTTTGGGTGGCTACACCTTC.

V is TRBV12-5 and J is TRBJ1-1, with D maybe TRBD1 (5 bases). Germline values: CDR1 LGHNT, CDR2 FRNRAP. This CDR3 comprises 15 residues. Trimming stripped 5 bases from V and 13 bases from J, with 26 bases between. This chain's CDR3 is CASGLRPGITYDDFF. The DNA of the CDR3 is TGTGCTAGTGGTCTCCGACCAGGGATCACGTATGACGATTTCTTT.

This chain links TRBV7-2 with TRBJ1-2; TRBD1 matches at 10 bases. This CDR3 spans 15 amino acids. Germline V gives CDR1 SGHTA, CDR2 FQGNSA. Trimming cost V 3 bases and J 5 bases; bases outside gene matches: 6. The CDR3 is CASSFLRDRGYGYTF. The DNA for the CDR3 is TGTGCCAGCAGCTTTCTCCGGGACAGGGGATATGGCTACACCTTC.

The CDR3 here is CASSQDSSGSREQYF. The CDR3 region has the DNA TGCGCCAGCAGCCAAGATTCTAGCGGGAGTCGCGAGCAGTACTTC. This rearrangement joins TRBV4-3 to TRBJ2-7; the match to TRBD2 covers 10 bases. The CDR3 loop spans 15 amino acids. With V trimmed by 0 bases and J by 6 bases, 5 bases remained unmatched. Germline V gene data show CDR1 as LGHNA and CDR2 as YSLEER.

The CDR3: CATRRDEQYF. For the CDR3, the DNA is TGTGCCACCAGACGAGACGAGCAGTACTTC. The gene calls are TRBV2 and TRBJ2-7; D not resolved. CDR1 and CDR2 (germline): SNHLY, FYNNEI. The CDR3 has 10 amino acids. Trimming took 10 bases from V and 5 from J, leaving 9 bases between them.

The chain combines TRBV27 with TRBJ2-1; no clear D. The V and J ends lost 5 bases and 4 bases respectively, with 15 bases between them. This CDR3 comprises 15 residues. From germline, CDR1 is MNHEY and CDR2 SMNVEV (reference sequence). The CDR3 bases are TGTGCCAGCAGTCCCTCGGCGTCCGGGTACAATGAGCAGTTCTTC. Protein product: CASSPSASGYNEQFF.

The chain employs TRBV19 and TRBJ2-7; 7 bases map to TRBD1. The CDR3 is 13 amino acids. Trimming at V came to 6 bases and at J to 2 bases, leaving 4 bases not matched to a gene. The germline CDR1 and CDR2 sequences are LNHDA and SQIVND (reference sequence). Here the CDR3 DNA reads TGTGCCAGTAGGTCCACAGGGGCCTACGAGCAGTACTTC. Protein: CASRSTGAYEQYF.

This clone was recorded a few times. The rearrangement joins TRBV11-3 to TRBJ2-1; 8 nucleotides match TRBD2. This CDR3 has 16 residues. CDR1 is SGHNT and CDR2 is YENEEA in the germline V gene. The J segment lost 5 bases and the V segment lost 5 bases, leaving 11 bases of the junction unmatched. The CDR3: CASSHRTSGIHNEQFF. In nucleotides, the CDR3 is TGTGCCAGCAGCCATCGCACTAGCGGAATACACAATGAGCAGTTCTTC. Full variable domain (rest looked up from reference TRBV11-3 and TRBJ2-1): EAGVVQSPRYKIIEKKQPVAFWCNPISGHNTLYWYLQNLGQGPELLIRYENEEAVDDSQLPKDRFSAERLKGVDSTLKIQPAELGDSAVYLCASSHRTSGIHNEQFFGPGTRLTVL.

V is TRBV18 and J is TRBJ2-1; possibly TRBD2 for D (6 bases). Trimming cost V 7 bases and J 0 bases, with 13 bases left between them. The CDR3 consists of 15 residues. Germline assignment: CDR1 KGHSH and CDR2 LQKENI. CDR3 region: CASFTDGGSYNEQFF. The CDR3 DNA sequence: TGTGCCAGCTTCACTGACGGGGGCTCCTACAATGAGCAGTTCTTC. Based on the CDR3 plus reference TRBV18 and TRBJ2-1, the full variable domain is NAGVMQNPRHLVRRRGQEARLRCSPMKGHSHVYWYRQLPEEGLKFMVYLQKENIIDESGMPKERFSAEFPKEGPSILRIQQVVRGDSAAYFCASFTDGGSYNEQFFGPGTRLTVL.

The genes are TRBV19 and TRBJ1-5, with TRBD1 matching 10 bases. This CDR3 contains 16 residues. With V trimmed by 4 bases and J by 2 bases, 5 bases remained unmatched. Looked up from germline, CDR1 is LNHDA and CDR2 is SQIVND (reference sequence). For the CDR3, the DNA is TGTGCCAGTAGTAGGGACAGGGGTACGGGCAATCAGCCCCAGCATTTT. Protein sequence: CASSRDRGTGNQPQHF. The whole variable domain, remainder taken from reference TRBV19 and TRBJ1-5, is DGGITQSPKYLFRKEGQNVTLSCEQNLNHDAMYWYRQDPGQGLRLIYYSQIVNDFQKGDIAEGYSVSREKKESFPLTVTSAQKNPTAFYLCASSRDRGTGNQPQHFGDGTRLSIL.

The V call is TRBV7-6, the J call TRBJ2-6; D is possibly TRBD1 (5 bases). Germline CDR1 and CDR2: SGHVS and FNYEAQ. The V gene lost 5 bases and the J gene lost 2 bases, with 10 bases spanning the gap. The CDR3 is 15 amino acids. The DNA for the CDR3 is TGTGCCAGCAGCCGCAGGGTAGCTGGGGCCAACGTCCTGACTTTC. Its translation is CASSRRVAGANVLTF.

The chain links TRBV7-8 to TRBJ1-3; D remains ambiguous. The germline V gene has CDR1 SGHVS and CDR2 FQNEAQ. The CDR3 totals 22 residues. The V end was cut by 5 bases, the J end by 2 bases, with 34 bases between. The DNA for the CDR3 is TGTGCCAGCAGCCCATCCAGGTGGTCACAGCCAGGATACCGAAAAACTGGAAACACCATATATTTT. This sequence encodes CASSPSRWSQPGYRKTGNTIYF.

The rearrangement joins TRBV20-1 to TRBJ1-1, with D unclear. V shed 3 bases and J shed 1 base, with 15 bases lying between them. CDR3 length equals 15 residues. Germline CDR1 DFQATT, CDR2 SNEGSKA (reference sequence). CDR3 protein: CSASVFGIENTEAFF. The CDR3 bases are TGCAGTGCTAGTGTTTTTGGTATAGAGAACACTGAAGCTTTCTTT.